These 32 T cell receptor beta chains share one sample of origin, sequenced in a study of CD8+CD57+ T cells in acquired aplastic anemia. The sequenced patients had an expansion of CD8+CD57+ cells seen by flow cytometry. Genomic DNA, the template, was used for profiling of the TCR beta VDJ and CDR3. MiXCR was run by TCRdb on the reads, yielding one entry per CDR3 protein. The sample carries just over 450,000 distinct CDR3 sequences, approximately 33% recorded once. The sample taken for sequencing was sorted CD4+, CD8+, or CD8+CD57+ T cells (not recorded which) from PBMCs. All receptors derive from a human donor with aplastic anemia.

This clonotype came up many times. The CDR3: CATSRDRGQGNTIYF. The CDR3, as DNA: TGTGCCACCAGCAGAGATCGGGGACAGGGAAACACCATATATTTT. The chain recombines TRBV15 with TRBJ1-3, with 7 bases fitting TRBD1. This CDR3 spans 15 amino acids. Trimming took 0 bases from V and 4 from J; bases not matched to a gene: 3. The germline CDR1 and CDR2 sequences are LNHNV and YYDKDF (reference sequence). Drawing the rest from reference TRBV15 and TRBJ1-3, the complete variable domain is DAMVIQNPRYQVTQFGKPVTLSCSQTLNHNVMYWYQQKSSQAPKLLFHYYDKDFNNEADTPDNFQSRRPNTSFCFLDIRSPGLGDTAMYLCATSRDRGQGNTIYFGEGSWLTVV.

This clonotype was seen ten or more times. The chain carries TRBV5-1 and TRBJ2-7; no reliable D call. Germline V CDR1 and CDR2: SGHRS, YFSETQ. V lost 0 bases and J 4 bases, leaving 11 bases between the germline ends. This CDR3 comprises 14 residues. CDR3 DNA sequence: TGCGCCAGCAGCTTGGATGGGAAGGGTTACGAGCAGTACTTC. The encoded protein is CASSLDGKGYEQYF. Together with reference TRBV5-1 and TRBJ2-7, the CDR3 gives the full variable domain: KAGVTQTPRYLIKTRGQQVTLSCSPISGHRSVSWYQQTPGQGLQFLFEYFSETQRNKGNFPGRFSGRQFSNSRSEMNVSTLELGDSALYLCASSLDGKGYEQYFGPGTRLTVT.

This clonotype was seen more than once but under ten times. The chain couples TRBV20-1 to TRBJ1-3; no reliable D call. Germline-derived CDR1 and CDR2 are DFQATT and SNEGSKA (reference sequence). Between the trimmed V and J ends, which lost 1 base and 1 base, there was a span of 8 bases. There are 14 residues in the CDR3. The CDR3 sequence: CSARAQLSGNTIYF. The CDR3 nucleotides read TGCAGTGCTAGAGCCCAGTTATCTGGAAACACCATATATTTT.

CDR3 sequence (DNA): TGCAGTGCTAGAGAGGGAGAGGCCGCGGGTAATGAGCAGTTCTTC. Translation gives CSAREGEAAGNEQFF. The V call is TRBV20-1, the J call TRBJ2-1; possible D gene TRBD2, 5 bases. The CDR3 length is 15 residues. The V and J ends lost 0 bases and 7 bases respectively, with 16 bases between them. Germline loops: CDR1 DFQATT, CDR2 SNEGSKA (reference sequence).

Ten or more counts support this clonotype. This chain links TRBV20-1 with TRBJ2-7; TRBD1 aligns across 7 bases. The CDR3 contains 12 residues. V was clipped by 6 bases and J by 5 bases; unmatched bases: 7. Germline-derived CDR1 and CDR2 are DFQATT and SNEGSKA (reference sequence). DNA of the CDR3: TGCAGTGCCGACGACAGGGCCCACGAGCAGTACTTC. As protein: CSADDRAHEQYF.

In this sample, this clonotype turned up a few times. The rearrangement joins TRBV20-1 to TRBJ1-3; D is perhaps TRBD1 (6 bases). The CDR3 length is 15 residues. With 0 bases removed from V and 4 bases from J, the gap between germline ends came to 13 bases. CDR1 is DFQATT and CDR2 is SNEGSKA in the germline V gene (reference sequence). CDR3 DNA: TGCAGTGCTAGAGATGGGGGCGCCGGGGGAAACACCATATATTTT. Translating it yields CSARDGGAGGNTIYF.

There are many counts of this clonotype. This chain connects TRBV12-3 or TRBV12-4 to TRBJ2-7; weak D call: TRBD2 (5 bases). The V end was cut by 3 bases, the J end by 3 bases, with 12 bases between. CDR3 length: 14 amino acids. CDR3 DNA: TGTGCCAGCAGTTTGTCGGGAATCCGCTACGAGCAGTACTTC. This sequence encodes CASSLSGIRYEQYF.

CDR3 in DNA: TGTGCCAGCAGCGGAGAGGGCCGAAAAGCTTTCTTT. It encodes CASSGEGRKAFF. This chain connects TRBV7-9 to TRBJ1-1; the D is unclear. V was pared by 5 bases and J by 9 bases, with 13 bases between. Per the germline V gene, CDR1 is SEHNR and CDR2 is FQNEAQ (reference sequence). This CDR3 region has 12 residues.

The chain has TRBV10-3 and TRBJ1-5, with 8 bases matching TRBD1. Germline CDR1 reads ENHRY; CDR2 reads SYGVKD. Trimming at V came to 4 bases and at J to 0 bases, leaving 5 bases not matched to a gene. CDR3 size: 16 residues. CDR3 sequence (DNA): TGTGCCATCAGTGGCACGGGACAGGATAGCAATCAGCCCCAGCATTTT. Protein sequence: CAISGTGQDSNQPQHF.

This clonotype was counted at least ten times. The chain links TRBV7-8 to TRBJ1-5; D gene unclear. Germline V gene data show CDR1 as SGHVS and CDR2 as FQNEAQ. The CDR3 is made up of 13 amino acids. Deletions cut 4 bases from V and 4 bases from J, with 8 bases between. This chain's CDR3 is CASSSHGNQPQHF. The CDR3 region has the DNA TGTGCCAGCAGCTCCCACGGGAATCAGCCCCAGCATTTT.

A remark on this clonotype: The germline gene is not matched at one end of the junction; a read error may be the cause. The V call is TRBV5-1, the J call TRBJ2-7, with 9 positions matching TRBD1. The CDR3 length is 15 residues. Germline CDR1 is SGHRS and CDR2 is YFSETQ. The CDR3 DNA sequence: TGCGCCGGCAGCTTAGGACAGGGGAGCCCCTACGAGCAGTACTTC. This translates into CAGSLGQGSPYEQYF.

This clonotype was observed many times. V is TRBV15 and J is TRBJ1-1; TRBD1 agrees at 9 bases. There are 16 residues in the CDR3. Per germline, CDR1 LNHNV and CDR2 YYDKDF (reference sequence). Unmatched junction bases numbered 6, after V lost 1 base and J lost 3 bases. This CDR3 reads CATSRGLQGADTEAFF. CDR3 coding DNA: TGTGCCACCAGCAGAGGACTACAGGGGGCCGACACTGAAGCTTTCTTT.

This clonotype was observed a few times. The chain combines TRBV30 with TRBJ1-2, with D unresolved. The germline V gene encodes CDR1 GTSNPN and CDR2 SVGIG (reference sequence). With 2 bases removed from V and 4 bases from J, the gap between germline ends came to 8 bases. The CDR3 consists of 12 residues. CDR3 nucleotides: TGTGCCTGGAGTTTGACGGGCTATGGCTACACCTTC. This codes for CAWSLTGYGYTF.

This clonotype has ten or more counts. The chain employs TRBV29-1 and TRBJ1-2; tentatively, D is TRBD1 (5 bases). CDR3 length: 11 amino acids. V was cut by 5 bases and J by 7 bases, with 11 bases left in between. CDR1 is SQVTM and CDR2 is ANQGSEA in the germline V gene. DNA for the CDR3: TGCAGCGTTCTTTGGGGCTTTGGCTACACCTTC. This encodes CSVLWGFGYTF.

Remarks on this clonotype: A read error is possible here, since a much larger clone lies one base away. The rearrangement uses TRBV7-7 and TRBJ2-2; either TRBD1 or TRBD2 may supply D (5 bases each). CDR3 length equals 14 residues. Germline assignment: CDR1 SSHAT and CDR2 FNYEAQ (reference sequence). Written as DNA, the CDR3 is TGTGCTAGCAGCCCCCAAGACAGTATCGGGGAGCTGTCTTTT. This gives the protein CASSPQDSIGELSF.

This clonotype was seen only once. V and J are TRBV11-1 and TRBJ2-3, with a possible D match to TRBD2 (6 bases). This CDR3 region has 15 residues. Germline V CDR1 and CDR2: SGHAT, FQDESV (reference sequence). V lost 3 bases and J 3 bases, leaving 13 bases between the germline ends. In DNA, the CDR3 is TGTGCCAGCAGCTTGGGGGGACTTTTGACAGATACGCAGTATTTT. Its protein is CASSLGGLLTDTQYF.

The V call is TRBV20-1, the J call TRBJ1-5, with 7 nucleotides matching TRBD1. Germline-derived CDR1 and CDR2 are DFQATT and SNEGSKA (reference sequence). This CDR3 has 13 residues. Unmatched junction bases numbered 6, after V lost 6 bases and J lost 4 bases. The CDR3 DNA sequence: TGCAGTGCCAGCAGACAGGGAAATCAGCCCCAGCATTTT. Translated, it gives CSASRQGNQPQHF.

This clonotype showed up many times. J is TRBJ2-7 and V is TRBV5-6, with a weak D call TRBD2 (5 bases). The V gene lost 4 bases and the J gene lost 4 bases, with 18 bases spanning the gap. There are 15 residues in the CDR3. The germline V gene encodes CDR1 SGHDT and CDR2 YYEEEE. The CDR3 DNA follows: TGTGCCAGCAGCCCTACTGGAAACCGGGGATACGAGCAGTACTTC. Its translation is CASSPTGNRGYEQYF.

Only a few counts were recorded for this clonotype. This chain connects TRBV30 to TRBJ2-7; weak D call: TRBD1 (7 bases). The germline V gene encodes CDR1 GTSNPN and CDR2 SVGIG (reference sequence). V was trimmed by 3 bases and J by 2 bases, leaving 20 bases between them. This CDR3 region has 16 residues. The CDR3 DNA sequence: TGTGCCTGGAGCAGGAGGGACAGTCCGAGGACCTACGAGCAGTACTTC. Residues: CAWSRRDSPRTYEQYF.

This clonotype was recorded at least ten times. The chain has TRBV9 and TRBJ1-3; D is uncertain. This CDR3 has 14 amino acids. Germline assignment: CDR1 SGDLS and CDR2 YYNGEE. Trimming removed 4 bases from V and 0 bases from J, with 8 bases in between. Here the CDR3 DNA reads TGTGCCAGCAGCCCCCGCGTCTCTGGAAACACCATATATTTT. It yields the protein CASSPRVSGNTIYF.

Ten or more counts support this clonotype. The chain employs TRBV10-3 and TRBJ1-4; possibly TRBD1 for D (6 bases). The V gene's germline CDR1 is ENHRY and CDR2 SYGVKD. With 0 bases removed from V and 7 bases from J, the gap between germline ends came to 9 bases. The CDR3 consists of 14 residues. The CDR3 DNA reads TGTGCCATCAGTGAGTCAGGGGGTGGTGAAAAACTGTTTTTT. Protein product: CAISESGGGEKLFF.

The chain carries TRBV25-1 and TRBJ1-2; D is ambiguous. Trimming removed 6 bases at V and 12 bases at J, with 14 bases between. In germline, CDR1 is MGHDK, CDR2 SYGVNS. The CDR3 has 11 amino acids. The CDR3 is CASSLGRGNTF. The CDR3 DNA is TGTGCCAGCAGCTTAGGGCGTGGAAACACCTTC.

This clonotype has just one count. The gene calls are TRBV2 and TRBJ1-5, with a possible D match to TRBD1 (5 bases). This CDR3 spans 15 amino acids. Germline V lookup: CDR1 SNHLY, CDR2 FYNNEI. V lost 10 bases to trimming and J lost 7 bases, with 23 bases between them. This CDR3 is CAIERGGSDNQPQHF. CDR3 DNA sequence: TGTGCCATCGAGCGGGGGGGAAGTGACAACCAGCCCCAGCATTTT. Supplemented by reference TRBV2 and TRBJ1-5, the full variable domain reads EPEVTQTPSHQVTQMGQEVILRCVPISNHLYFYWYRQILGQKVEFLVSFYNNEISEKSEIFDDQFSVERPDGSNFTLKIRSTKLEDSAMYFCAIERGGSDNQPQHFGDGTRLSIL.

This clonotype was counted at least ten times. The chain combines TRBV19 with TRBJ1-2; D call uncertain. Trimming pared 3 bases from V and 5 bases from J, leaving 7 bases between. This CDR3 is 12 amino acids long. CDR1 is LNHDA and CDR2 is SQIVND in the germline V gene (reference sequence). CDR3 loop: CASSMPSYGYTF. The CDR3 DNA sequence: TGTGCCAGTAGTATGCCCTCTTATGGCTACACCTTC.

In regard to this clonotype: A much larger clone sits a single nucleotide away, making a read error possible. CDR3 loop: CASSVAPGSTIYF. The CDR3 DNA reads TGTGCCAGCAGCGTAGCCCCTGGAAGCACCATATATTTT. The rearrangement uses TRBV9 and TRBJ1-3, with D unclear. The CDR3 is 13 residues long. Germline CDR1 reads SGDLS; CDR2 reads YYNGEE.

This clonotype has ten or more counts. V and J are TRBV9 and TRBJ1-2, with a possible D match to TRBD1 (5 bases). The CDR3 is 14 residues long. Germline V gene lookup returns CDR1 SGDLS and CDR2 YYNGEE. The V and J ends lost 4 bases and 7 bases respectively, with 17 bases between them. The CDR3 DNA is TGTGCCAGCAGCCCGAGGGACGTCTCCGGTGGCTACACCTTC. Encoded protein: CASSPRDVSGGYTF.

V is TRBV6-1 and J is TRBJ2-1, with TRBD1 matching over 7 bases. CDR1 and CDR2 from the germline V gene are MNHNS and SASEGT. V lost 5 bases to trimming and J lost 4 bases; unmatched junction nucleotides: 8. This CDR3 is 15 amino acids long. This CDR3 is CASSQSRTGYNEQFF. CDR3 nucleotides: TGTGCCAGCAGTCAGTCTAGGACAGGTTACAATGAGCAGTTCTTC.

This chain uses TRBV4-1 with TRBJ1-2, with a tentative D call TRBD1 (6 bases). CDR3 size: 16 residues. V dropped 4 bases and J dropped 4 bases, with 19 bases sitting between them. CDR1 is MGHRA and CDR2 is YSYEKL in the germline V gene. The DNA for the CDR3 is TGCGCCAGCAGCCTCCTCCCGGGGGCTTTTAGCTATGGCTACACCTTC. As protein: CASSLLPGAFSYGYTF.

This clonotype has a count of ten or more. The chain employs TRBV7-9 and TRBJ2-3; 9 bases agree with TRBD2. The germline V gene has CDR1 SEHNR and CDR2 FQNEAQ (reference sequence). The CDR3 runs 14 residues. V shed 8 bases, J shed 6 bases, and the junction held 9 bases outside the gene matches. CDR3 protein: CASEGSGSEDTQYF. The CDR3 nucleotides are TGTGCCAGCGAGGGTAGCGGGAGCGAGGATACGCAGTATTTT. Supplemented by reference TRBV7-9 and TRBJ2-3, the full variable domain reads DTGVSQNPRHKITKRGQNVTFRCDPISEHNRLYWYRQTLGQGPEFLTYFQNEAQLEKSRLLSDRFSAERPKGSFSTLEIQRTEQGDSAMYLCASEGSGSEDTQYFGPGTRLTVL.

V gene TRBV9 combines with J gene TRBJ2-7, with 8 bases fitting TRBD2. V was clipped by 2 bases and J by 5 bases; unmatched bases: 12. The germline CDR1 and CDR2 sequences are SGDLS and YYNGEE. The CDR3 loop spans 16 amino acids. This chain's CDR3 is CASSVETGGLLHEQYF. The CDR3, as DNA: TGTGCCAGCAGCGTCGAAACGGGGGGGCTTCTCCACGAGCAGTACTTC.

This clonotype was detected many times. The CDR3 protein is CASSTDWAGEQFF. CDR3 nucleotides: TGTGCCAGTAGCACGGACTGGGCGGGTGAGCAGTTCTTC. This chain joins TRBV19 and TRBJ2-1; D is perhaps TRBD2 (5 bases). Germline CDR1 and CDR2: LNHDA and SQIVND (reference sequence). The CDR3 loop spans 13 amino acids. With 6 bases removed from V and 9 bases from J, the gap between germline ends came to 15 bases.

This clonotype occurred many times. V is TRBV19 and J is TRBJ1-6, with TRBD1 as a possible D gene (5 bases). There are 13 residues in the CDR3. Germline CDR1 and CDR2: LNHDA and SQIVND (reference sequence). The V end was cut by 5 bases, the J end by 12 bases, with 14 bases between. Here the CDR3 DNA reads TGTGCCAGTAGTGATCGGGACTTACAACCCCTCCACTTT. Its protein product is CASSDRDLQPLHF.